The 25 T cell receptor beta chains presented below share a single source sample, sequenced in a study of cytotoxic CD8 clonotypes in ibrutinib-treated CLL. The method was immunoSEQ multiplex PCR; TCRdb's version includes in-frame clones alone and lacks a portion of them. Of about 84,000 clones detected, about 82% appear once; the ten largest clones hold 5.4%. The material was PBMCs, obtained before ibrutinib treatment. The receptors were gathered from a human donor with chronic lymphocytic leukemia.

The genes are TRBV7-6 and TRBJ2-3, with 9 bases identical to TRBD2. V lost 5 bases to trimming and J lost 2 bases; unmatched junction nucleotides: 20. The CDR3 contains 20 residues. The germline V gene encodes CDR1 SGHVS and CDR2 FNYEAQ. CDR3 DNA: TGTGCCAGCAGCCCGTCGGTTGCCAGGTATAGCGGGAGTTACACAGATACGCAGTATTTT. Its translation: CASSPSVARYSGSYTDTQYF.

The chain is built from TRBV4-3 and TRBJ1-1, with D uncertain. V lost 0 bases to trimming and J lost 2 bases, with 13 bases between them. The CDR3 runs 16 residues. The V gene's germline CDR1 is LGHNA and CDR2 YSLEER. This CDR3 reads CASSQEVARTNTEAFF. CDR3 in DNA: TGCGCCAGCAGCCAAGAAGTCGCTAGAACAAACACTGAAGCTTTCTTT.

This sequence joins TRBV7-8 and TRBJ2-5, with D unclear. Trimming took off 8 bases at V and 5 bases at J, with 24 bases between the two ends. This CDR3 is 16 amino acids long. Looked up from germline, CDR1 is SGHVS and CDR2 is FQNEAQ. The CDR3 region has the DNA TGTGCCAGCCGTATTAGGGCTAGAGGAAACGGGGAGACCCAGTACTTC. Its translation: CASRIRARGNGETQYF.

This chain uses TRBV9 with TRBJ2-7, with unresolved D. The CDR3 is made up of 13 amino acids. V lost 3 bases and J 3 bases, leaving 10 bases between the germline ends. In germline, CDR1 is SGDLS, CDR2 YYNGEE. CDR3 sequence reads: CASSATGYYEQYF. Written as DNA, the CDR3 is TGTGCCAGCAGCGCGACTGGCTACTACGAGCAGTACTTC.

As DNA, the CDR3 is TGCGCCAGCAGCTTCAATTTAGCGGGAGCAGCGGATACGCAGTATTTT. It codes for CASSFNLAGAADTQYF. The rearrangement uses TRBV5-1 and TRBJ2-3; 9 bases match TRBD2. The CDR3 spans 16 residues. Germline V gene lookup returns CDR1 SGHRS and CDR2 YFSETQ. Trimming removed 2 bases from V and 6 bases from J; junction bases left unmatched: 10.

This clone was seen more than once but under ten times. This chain joins TRBV29-1 and TRBJ1-3; D is ambiguous. V was pared by 5 bases and J by 0 bases, with 8 bases between. Germline lookup yields CDR1 SQVTM and CDR2 ANQGSEA. The CDR3 totals 13 residues. CDR3 sequence reads: CSVQPLSGNTIYF. CDR3 sequence (DNA): TGCAGCGTTCAGCCGCTCTCTGGAAACACCATATATTTT.

This clone was observed once. The J gene is TRBJ2-2, the V gene TRBV29-1; 9 bases match TRBD2. The CDR3 has 15 residues. Unmatched junction bases numbered 6, after V lost 3 bases and J lost 4 bases. In germline, CDR1 is SQVTM, CDR2 ANQGSEA. CDR3 DNA sequence: TGCAGCGTTGAGGTTAGCGGGAGCGCCACCGGGGAGCTGTTTTTT. It translates to CSVEVSGSATGELFF.

This clone has ten or more counts. The chain is built from TRBV7-9 and TRBJ1-1, with no clear D. Germline CDR1 is SEHNR and CDR2 is FQNEAQ (reference sequence). This CDR3 is built from 14 residues. Deletions cut 5 bases from V and 2 bases from J, with 12 bases between. The CDR3, as DNA: TGTGCCAGCAGCCCAGGACGGAGAAACACTGAAGCTTTCTTT. Translating gives CASSPGRRNTEAFF. Using reference TRBV7-9 and TRBJ1-1 for the parts outside the CDR3, the full variable domain is DTGVSQNPRHKITKRGQNVTFRCDPISEHNRLYWYRQTLGQGPEFLTYFQNEAQLEKSRLLSDRFSAERPKGSFSTLEIQRTEQGDSAMYLCASSPGRRNTEAFFGQGTRLTVV.

Note on this clone: One end of the junction does not line up with germline, which may come from a read error. The V gene is TRBV14, the J gene TRBJ2-1; 11 bases agree with TRBD2. The CDR3 sequence is 15 residues long. CDR1 and CDR2 from the germline V gene are SGHDN and FVKESK. CDR3: CASSRSGREYTEQFF. DNA of the CDR3: TGTGCCAGCAGCCGTAGCGGGAGGGAGTACACTGAGCAGTTCTTC.

The J gene is TRBJ1-4, the V gene TRBV18; 12 nucleotides align to TRBD1. J lost 3 bases, V lost 4 bases, and 12 bases had no gene match. Per germline, CDR1 KGHSH and CDR2 LQKENI. The CDR3 consists of 19 residues. CDR3 sequence: CASSLYRDRGLMANEKLFF. The CDR3 DNA reads as TGTGCCAGCTCACTTTACCGGGACAGGGGGCTTATGGCTAATGAAAAACTGTTTTTT.

The CDR3 region has the DNA TGTGCCAGCAGCTTAGGAGGGGGCCTGAGCTCCTACGAGCAGTACTTC. Translated, it gives CASSLGGGLSSYEQYF. The genes are TRBV7-2 and TRBJ2-7, with 7 positions matching TRBD1. The V and J ends lost 1 base and 0 bases, in that order; junction bases with no gene match: 6. The CDR3 has 16 amino acids. CDR1 is SGHTA, CDR2 FQGNSA, per germline.

V is TRBV7-9 and J is TRBJ2-7, with D hard to call. Germline loops: CDR1 SEHNR, CDR2 FQNEAQ (reference sequence). This CDR3 is built from 11 residues. V was cut by 1 base and J by 6 bases, with 4 bases left in between. The CDR3 sequence: CASSLDLEQYF. CDR3 in DNA: TGTGCCAGCAGCTTAGATCTCGAGCAGTACTTC. Full variable domain (missing parts from reference TRBV7-9 and TRBJ2-7): DTGVSQNPRHKITKRGQNVTFRCDPISEHNRLYWYRQTLGQGPEFLTYFQNEAQLEKSRLLSDRFSAERPKGSFSTLEIQRTEQGDSAMYLCASSLDLEQYFGPGTRLTVT.

The rearrangement links TRBV30 to TRBJ1-2; D ambiguous. In germline, CDR1 is GTSNPN, CDR2 SVGIG (reference sequence). Trimming stripped 0 bases from V and 3 bases from J, with 11 bases between. This CDR3 is 14 amino acids long. CDR3 protein: CAWSVSPEYYGYTF. The CDR3 coding sequence is TGTGCCTGGAGTGTGAGTCCGGAGTACTATGGCTACACCTTC.

This clone was counted between two and nine times. The rearrangement joins TRBV30 to TRBJ1-1; D gene uncertain. The ends were cut back, 4 bases at V and 4 bases at J, with 13 bases in the middle. This CDR3 comprises 13 residues. The V gene's germline CDR1 is GTSNPN and CDR2 SVGIG (reference sequence). As DNA, the CDR3 is TGTGCCTGGAATTTGAACCGGGGCACTGAAGCTTTCTTT. This translates into CAWNLNRGTEAFF.

This chain joins TRBV11-2 and TRBJ2-5, with D uncertain. Germline V gives CDR1 SGHAT, CDR2 FQNNGV. The CDR3 runs to 13 residues. The V gene lost 3 bases and the J gene lost 5 bases, with 10 bases spanning the gap. The CDR3 region is CASSFQVRETQYF. In nucleotides, the CDR3 is TGTGCCAGCAGCTTTCAGGTTCGGGAGACCCAGTACTTC.

CDR3 loop: CASRRQVSGNTIYF. The CDR3 bases are TGTGCCAGCAGAAGACAGGTCTCTGGAAACACCATATATTTT. The rearrangement uses TRBV6-6 and TRBJ1-3, with D maybe TRBD1 (6 bases). V was shortened by 6 bases and J by 0 bases, with 9 bases between the two germline ends. The CDR3 is 14 amino acids. Germline-derived CDR1 and CDR2 are MNHNY and SVGAGI (reference sequence).

The chain joins TRBV27 to TRBJ1-5; D is possibly TRBD1 (5 bases). The germline V and J ends were trimmed by 7 bases and 3 bases, with 10 bases remaining between them. The CDR3 covers 13 residues. The germline CDR1 and CDR2 sequences are MNHEY and SMNVEV (reference sequence). The CDR3, as DNA: TGTGCCAGCACTGGAGGGGTCAATCAGCCCCAGCATTTT. Translated, it gives CASTGGVNQPQHF.

This clone showed up just a few times. The chain links TRBV19 to TRBJ1-2; D is unclear. Germline-derived CDR1 and CDR2 are LNHDA and SQIVND (reference sequence). This CDR3 has 13 residues. Trimming removed 6 bases at V and 4 bases at J, with 12 bases between. As DNA, the CDR3 is TGTGCCAGTAGCCCTACCGGGCTCTATGGCTACACCTTC. Translating it yields CASSPTGLYGYTF. The whole variable domain, filled in from reference TRBV19 and TRBJ1-2, reads DGGITQSPKYLFRKEGQNVTLSCEQNLNHDAMYWYRQDPGQGLRLIYYSQIVNDFQKGDIAEGYSVSREKKESFPLTVTSAQKNPTAFYLCASSPTGLYGYTFGSGTRLTVV.

The CDR3 protein is CASSVQTLAGELFF. The DNA of the CDR3 is TGTGCCAGCAGTGTCCAGACCTTGGCCGGGGAGCTGTTTTTT. This chain uses TRBV27 with TRBJ2-2; D is unclear. Germline lookup yields CDR1 MNHEY and CDR2 SMNVEV (reference sequence). Trimming stripped 5 bases from V and 6 bases from J, with 13 bases between. This CDR3 has 14 amino acids.

V gene TRBV30 combines with J gene TRBJ1-4; no firm D call. Deletions cut 5 bases from V and 2 bases from J, with 3 bases between. This CDR3 contains 11 residues. The germline V gene has CDR1 GTSNPN and CDR2 SVGIG (reference sequence). The CDR3 reads CAWETNEKLFF. CDR3 in DNA: TGTGCCTGGGAGACTAATGAAAAACTGTTTTTT.

The genes are TRBV6-6 and TRBJ2-7; possible D gene TRBD1, 6 bases. Germline V gene data show CDR1 as MNHNY and CDR2 as SVGAGI (reference sequence). The germline V and J ends were trimmed by 1 base and 3 bases, with 7 bases remaining between them. CDR3 size: 13 residues. This chain's CDR3 is CASSYYRDYEQYF. The DNA of the CDR3 is TGTGCCAGCAGTTACTACAGGGACTACGAGCAGTACTTC.

The chain carries TRBV5-1 and TRBJ2-1; D is unresolved. V was shortened by 6 bases and J by 5 bases, with 12 bases between the two germline ends. This CDR3 has 13 amino acids. Germline-derived CDR1 and CDR2 are SGHRS and YFSETQ. Written as DNA, the CDR3 is TGCGCCAGCACGGGCGGAAGCGACAATGAGCAGTTCTTC. It translates to CASTGGSDNEQFF. Supplemented by reference TRBV5-1 and TRBJ2-1, the full variable domain reads KAGVTQTPRYLIKTRGQQVTLSCSPISGHRSVSWYQQTPGQGLQFLFEYFSETQRNKGNFPGRFSGRQFSNSRSEMNVSTLELGDSALYLCASTGGSDNEQFFGPGTRLTVL.

This clone was seen a single time. The chain recombines TRBV29-1 with TRBJ2-1; 9 nucleotides align to TRBD2. Per the germline V gene, CDR1 is SQVTM and CDR2 is ANQGSEA. V trimming: 6 bases; J trimming: 5 bases; junction bases outside the gene matches: 17. The CDR3 is 17 amino acids. The CDR3 coding sequence is TGCAGCGTGGCGACTAGCGGTAGACGGTCCGCGAACAATGAGCAGTTCTTC. Its protein product is CSVATSGRRSANNEQFF.

The CDR3 sequence: CASTSPWAHLANQPQHF. CDR3 nucleotides: TGTGCCAGCACTTCGCCCTGGGCACACCTAGCGAATCAGCCCCAGCATTTT. The chain is built from TRBV28 and TRBJ1-5; D unresolved. The V end was cut by 7 bases, the J end by 4 bases, with 23 bases between. CDR1 is MDHEN and CDR2 is SYDVKM in the germline V gene. This CDR3 is built from 17 residues. The variable domain in full, completed from reference TRBV28 and TRBJ1-5, reads DVKVTQSSRYLVKRTGEKVFLECVQDMDHENMFWYRQDPGLGLRLIYFSYDVKMKEKGDIPEGYSVSREKKERFSLILESASTNQTSMYLCASTSPWAHLANQPQHFGDGTRLSIL.

The rearrangement uses TRBV7-6 and TRBJ2-7, with D perhaps matching TRBD1 (6 bases). CDR1 and CDR2 from the germline V gene are SGHVS and FNYEAQ. Trimming took 1 base from V and 6 from J, leaving 13 bases between them. This CDR3 has 14 residues. The CDR3 nucleotides read TGTGCCAGCAGCTTAGAAAACAGGGTAGGCGAGCAGTACTTC. It specifies CASSLENRVGEQYF.